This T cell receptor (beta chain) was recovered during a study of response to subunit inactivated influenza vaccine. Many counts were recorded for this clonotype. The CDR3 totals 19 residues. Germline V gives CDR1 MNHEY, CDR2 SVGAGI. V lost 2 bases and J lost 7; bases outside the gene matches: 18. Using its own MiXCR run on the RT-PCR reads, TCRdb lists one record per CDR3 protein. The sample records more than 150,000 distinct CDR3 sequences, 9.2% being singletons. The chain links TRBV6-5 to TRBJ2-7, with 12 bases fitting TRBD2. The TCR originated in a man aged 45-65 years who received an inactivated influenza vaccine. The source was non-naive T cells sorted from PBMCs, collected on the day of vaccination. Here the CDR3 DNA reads TGTGCCAGCAGTTACCAAACGGGCGCACCTAGCGGGAGGGCGAAAGAGCAGTACTTC. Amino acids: CASSYQTGAPSGRAKEQYF.